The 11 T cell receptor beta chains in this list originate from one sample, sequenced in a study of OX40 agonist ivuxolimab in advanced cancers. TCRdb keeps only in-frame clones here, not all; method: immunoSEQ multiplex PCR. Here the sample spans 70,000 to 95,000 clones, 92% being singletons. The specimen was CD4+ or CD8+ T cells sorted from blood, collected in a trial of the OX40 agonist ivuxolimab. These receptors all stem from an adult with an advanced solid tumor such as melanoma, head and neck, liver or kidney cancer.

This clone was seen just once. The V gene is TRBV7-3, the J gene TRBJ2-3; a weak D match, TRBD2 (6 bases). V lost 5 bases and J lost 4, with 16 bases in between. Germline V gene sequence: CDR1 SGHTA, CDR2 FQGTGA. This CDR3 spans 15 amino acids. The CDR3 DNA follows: TGTGCCAGCAGCGCCTCGGGGGTGGGGGCAGATACGCAGTATTTT. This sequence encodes CASSASGVGADTQYF.

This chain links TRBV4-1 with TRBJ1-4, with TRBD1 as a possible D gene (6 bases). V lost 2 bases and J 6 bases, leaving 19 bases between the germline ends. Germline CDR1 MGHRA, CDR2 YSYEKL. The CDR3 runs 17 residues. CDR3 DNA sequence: TGCGCCAGCAGCCAAAACGCCGGGGGGGCCGGGGATGAAAAACTGTTTTTT. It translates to CASSQNAGGAGDEKLFF.

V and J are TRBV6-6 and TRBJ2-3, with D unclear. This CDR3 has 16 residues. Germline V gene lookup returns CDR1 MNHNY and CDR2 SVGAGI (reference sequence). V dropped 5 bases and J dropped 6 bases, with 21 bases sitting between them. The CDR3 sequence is CASSPSTTSSTDTQYF. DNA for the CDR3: TGTGCCAGCAGTCCCTCCACCACTTCTAGTACTGATACGCAGTATTTT.

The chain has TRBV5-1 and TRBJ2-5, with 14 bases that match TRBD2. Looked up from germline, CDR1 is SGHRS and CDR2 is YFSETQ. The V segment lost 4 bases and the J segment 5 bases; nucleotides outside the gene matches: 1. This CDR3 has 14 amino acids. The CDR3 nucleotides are TGCGCCAGCAGCCGGACTAGCGGGGGGGAGACCCAGTACTTC. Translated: CASSRTSGGETQYF.

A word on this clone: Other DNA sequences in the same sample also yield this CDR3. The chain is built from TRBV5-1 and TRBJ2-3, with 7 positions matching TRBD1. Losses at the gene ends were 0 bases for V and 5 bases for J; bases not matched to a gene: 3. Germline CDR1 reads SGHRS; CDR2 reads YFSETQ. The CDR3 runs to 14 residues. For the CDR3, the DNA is TGCGCCAGCAGCTTGGGTTCAGGGGGAGATACGCAGTATTTT. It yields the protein CASSLGSGGDTQYF.

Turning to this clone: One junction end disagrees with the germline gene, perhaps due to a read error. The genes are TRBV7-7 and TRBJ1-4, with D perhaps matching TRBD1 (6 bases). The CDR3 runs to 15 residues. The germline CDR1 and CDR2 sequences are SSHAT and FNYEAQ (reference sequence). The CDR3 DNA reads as TGTGCTAGCAGCTTTCGTCCAGGGGAAAATGAAAAACTGTTTTTT. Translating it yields CASSFRPGENEKLFF.

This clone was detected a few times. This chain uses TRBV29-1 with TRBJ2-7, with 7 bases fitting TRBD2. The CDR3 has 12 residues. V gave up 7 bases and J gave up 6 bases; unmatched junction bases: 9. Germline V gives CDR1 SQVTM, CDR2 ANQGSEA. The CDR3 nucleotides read TGCAGCGGCGGGGGACGGCCGGGCGAGCAGTACTTC. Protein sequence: CSGGGRPGEQYF.

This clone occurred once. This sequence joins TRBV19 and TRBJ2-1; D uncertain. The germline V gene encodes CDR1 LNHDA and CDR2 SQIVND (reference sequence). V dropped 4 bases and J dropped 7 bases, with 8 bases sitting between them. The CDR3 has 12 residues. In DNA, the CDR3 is TGTGCCAGTAGTACATACAGAAATGAGCAGTTCTTC. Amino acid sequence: CASSTYRNEQFF.

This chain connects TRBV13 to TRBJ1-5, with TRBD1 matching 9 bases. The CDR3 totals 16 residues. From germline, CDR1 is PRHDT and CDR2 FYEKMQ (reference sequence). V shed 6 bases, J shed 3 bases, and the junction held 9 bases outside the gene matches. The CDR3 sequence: CASRRRTGEVNQPQHF. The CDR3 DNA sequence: TGTGCCAGCAGACGAAGGACAGGGGAGGTCAATCAGCCCCAGCATTTT.

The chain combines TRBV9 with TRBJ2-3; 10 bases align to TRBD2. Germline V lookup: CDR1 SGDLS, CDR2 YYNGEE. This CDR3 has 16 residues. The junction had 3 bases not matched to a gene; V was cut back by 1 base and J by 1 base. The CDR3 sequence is CASSVTSGIGTDTQYF. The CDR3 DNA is TGTGCCAGCAGCGTAACTAGCGGGATCGGCACAGATACGCAGTATTTT.

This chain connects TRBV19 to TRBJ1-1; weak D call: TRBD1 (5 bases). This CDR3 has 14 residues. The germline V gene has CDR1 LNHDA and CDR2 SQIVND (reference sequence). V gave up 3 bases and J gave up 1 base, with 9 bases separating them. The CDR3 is CASSITGENTEAFF. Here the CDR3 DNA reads TGTGCCAGTAGTATCACAGGAGAGAACACTGAAGCTTTCTTT.